The source of this T cell receptor beta chain is a study of long-term antiretroviral therapy in people with HIV. General observations from the study: No data were available on ART adherence, viral resistance or therapy changes. CDR3 length ranges were narrower in HIV repertoires than in controls. Dating from the mid-2000s to the late 2010s, the blood was possibly obtained under older ART regimens.

To note about this clone: The antigen is not known.

Run at survey level, the immunoSEQ assay was version v3.0. Sequencing efforts were directed toward roughly 40,000-55,000 T-cell genomes per sample. TCRdb keeps only in-frame clones here, not all; method: immunoSEQ multiplex PCR. The sample has about 35,000 clones, 94% seen once. The CDR3 runs 15 residues. Germline CDR1 and CDR2: SGHTA and FQGTGA. The V gene end was trimmed by 3 bases and the J gene end by 7 bases; junction bases not matched to a gene: 5. The material sequenced was unsorted PBMCs, taken 4.1 years after starting antiretroviral therapy. The clonotype comes from a woman aged 45-59 years with HIV. The chain employs TRBV7-3 and TRBJ2-2, with TRBD1 matching 10 bases. The DNA for the CDR3 is TGTGCCAGCAGCTTCCCGGGACAGGGGCACGGGGAGCTGTTTTTT. Translated: CASSFPGQGHGELFF.